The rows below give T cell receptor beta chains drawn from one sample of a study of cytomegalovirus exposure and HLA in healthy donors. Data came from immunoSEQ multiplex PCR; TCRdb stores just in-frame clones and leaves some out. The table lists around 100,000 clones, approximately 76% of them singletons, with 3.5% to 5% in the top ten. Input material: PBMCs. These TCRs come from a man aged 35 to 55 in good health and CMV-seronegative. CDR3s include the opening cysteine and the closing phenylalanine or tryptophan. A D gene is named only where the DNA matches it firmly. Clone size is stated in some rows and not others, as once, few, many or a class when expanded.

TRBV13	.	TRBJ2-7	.	TGTGCCAGCAGCTCATATTCTAGGAACGTTGTCGGGCAGTACTTC	CASSSYSRNVVGQYF
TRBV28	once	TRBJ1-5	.	TGTGCCAGCCTCCGGGGGGCGCTTGATCAGCCCCAGCATTTT	CASLRGALDQPQHF
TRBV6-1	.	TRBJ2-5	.	TGTGCCAGCAGTGAAGCGATGGGGCTACGAGAGACCCAGTACTTC	CASSEAMGLRETQYF
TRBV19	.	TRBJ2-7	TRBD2	TGTGCCAGTAAGTGGACTAGCGGGGGAACGGGCGACGAGCAGTACTTC	CASKWTSGGTGDEQYF
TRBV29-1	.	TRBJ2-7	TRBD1	TGCAGCGTTGGCCGGGACAGGGGGAGTTACGAGCAGTACTTC	CSVGRDRGSYEQYF
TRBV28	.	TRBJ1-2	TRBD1	TGTGCCAGCAGTCCGCCGGGACAGGGGGTCCCGGGGAATGGCTACACCTTC	CASSPPGQGVPGNGYTF
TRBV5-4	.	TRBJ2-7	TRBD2	TGTGCCAGCAGCTTGGCTAGCGGGGTCCTCGGCGAGCAGTACTTC	CASSLASGVLGEQYF
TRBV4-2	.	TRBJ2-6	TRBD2	TGTGCCAGCAGCCAAGGACTAGCGGGGGGGTCCTCTGGGGCCAACGTCCTGACTTTC	CASSQGLAGGSSGANVLTF
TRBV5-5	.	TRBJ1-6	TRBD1	TGTGCCAGCAGCTCCTTGACAGGGAGTAATTCACCCCTCCACTTT	CASSSLTGSNSPLHF
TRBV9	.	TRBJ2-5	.	TGTGCCAGCAGCCCTCAACCGGGAACGCAAGAGACCCAGTACTTC	CASSPQPGTQETQYF
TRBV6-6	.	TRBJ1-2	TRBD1	TGTGCCAGCAGTTACATCCCGACAGGGGCTAACTATGGCTACACCTTC	CASSYIPTGANYGYTF
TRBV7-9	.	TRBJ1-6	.	TGTGCCAGCAGCTTTGCGGAGGGGTTTTCACCCCTCCACTTT	CASSFAEGFSPLHF
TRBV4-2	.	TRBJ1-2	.	TGTGCCAGCGGGGGAGGAGGGATGATTAACTATGGCTACACCTTC	CASGGGGMINYGYTF